This passage covers 29 T cell receptor beta chains from one sample sequenced in a study of Graves' ophthalmopathy and Graves' hyperthyroidism. Scientists amplified the TCR beta CDR3 regions from RNA transcripts. The authors performed first-round RT-PCR with HTBI primers and then a second-round multiplex PCR. TCRdb called the multiplex PCR reads again in MiXCR, with one record for every CDR3 protein. The sample has roughly 420,000 distinct CDR3 sequences, under 25% seen once; the top ten hold roughly 3%. Specimen: peripheral blood. These receptors originate from a woman between 18 and 29 years old with stable Graves' hyperthyroidism.

V usage is TRBV7-2 and J usage is TRBJ2-7; D not certain. Between the trimmed V and J ends, which lost 5 bases and 4 bases, there was a span of 9 bases. Germline CDR1 reads SGHTA; CDR2 reads FQGNSA. The CDR3 runs to 12 residues. CDR3 in amino acids: CASSPNGYEQYF. Here the CDR3 DNA reads TGTGCCAGCAGCCCAAATGGGTACGAGCAGTACTTC.

The chain employs TRBV10-3 and TRBJ2-5, with 7 bases fitting TRBD2. The CDR3 has 15 residues. V dropped 6 bases and J dropped 0; count of bases not matched to a gene: 7. Germline CDR1 is ENHRY and CDR2 is SYGVKD. CDR3 in amino acids: CAIRKGGSNQETQYF. The CDR3 nucleotides are TGTGCCATCAGAAAAGGCGGGAGTAACCAAGAGACCCAGTACTTC.

The table lists this clonotype with many counts. The V call is TRBV9, the J call TRBJ1-2, with D possibly TRBD1 on 6 matching bases. The V gene lost 3 bases and the J gene lost 8 bases, with 20 bases spanning the gap. The CDR3 is 15 residues long. From germline, CDR1 is SGDLS and CDR2 YYNGEE. The CDR3 region is CASSGSKGPGGGYTF. For the CDR3, the DNA is TGTGCCAGCAGCGGTTCTAAAGGACCGGGGGGCGGCTACACCTTC.

This clonotype was seen ten or more times. The CDR3 DNA reads as TGTGCCAGCACCTACAGAGGGGGACTCCCTGAAGCTTTCTTT. This encodes CASTYRGGLPEAFF. The V call is TRBV12-3 or TRBV12-4, the J call TRBJ1-1; the D gene is possibly TRBD1 (6 bases). Trimming pared 7 bases from V and 6 bases from J, leaving 18 bases between. The CDR3 loop spans 14 amino acids.

This clonotype was observed many times. The rearrangement links TRBV6-5 to TRBJ1-1; D gene ambiguous. The CDR3 is made up of 14 amino acids. Germline CDR1 and CDR2: MNHEY and SVGAGI. Trimming removed 6 bases from V and 5 bases from J, with 16 bases in between. The CDR3, as DNA: TGTGCCAGCAGGACCAGCCGCGAATGGACTGAAGCTTTCTTT. The encoded protein is CASRTSREWTEAFF.

This clonotype was recorded at least ten times. The chain employs TRBV28 and TRBJ1-6, with D unresolved. Trimming removed 4 bases at V and 9 bases at J, with 4 bases between. The V gene's germline CDR1 is MDHEN and CDR2 SYDVKM. This CDR3 has 11 residues. The CDR3 protein is CASSSSSPLHF. Written as DNA, the CDR3 is TGTGCCAGCAGTTCCAGTTCACCCCTCCACTTT. The complete variable domain, with remaining parts taken from reference TRBV28 and TRBJ1-6, reads DVKVTQSSRYLVKRTGEKVFLECVQDMDHENMFWYRQDPGLGLRLIYFSYDVKMKEKGDIPEGYSVSREKKERFSLILESASTNQTSMYLCASSSSSPLHFGNGTRLTVT.

There are many counts of this clonotype. The genes are TRBV18 and TRBJ1-5; 9 bases map to TRBD1. Germline CDR1 and CDR2: KGHSH and LQKENI. Losses at the gene ends were 1 base for V and 5 bases for J; bases not matched to a gene: 12. The CDR3 has 18 amino acids. CDR3 DNA sequence: TGTGCCAGCTCACCACGGAATGTCGGGACAGGGAGCGATCAGCCCCAGCATTTT. Amino acids: CASSPRNVGTGSDQPQHF.

In this sample, this clonotype turned up many times. This sequence joins TRBV11-2 and TRBJ1-1, with D maybe TRBD1 (5 bases). The CDR3 extends over 15 amino acids. The germline V and J ends were trimmed by 4 bases and 1 base, with 13 bases remaining between them. Germline values: CDR1 SGHAT, CDR2 FQNNGV. CDR3 in amino acids: CASSSEGLQNTEAFF. In DNA form, the CDR3 reads TGTGCCAGCAGCTCAGAGGGACTCCAGAACACTGAAGCTTTCTTT.

The chain recombines TRBV29-1 with TRBJ2-7; 8 nucleotides agree with TRBD2. Unmatched junction bases numbered 10, after V lost 0 bases and J lost 6 bases. The CDR3 totals 15 residues. The V gene's germline CDR1 is SQVTM and CDR2 ANQGSEA. Here the CDR3 reads CSVEEVGGGRSEQYF. The CDR3 DNA is TGCAGCGTTGAAGAAGTTGGCGGGGGGCGGTCCGAGCAGTACTTC.

The chain recombines TRBV12-3 or TRBV12-4 with TRBJ1-5; 9 positions agree with TRBD1. The CDR3 covers 17 residues. Trimming took 0 bases from V and 6 from J; bases not matched to a gene: 9. The chain's CDR3 is CASSLARRQGGLQPQHF. CDR3 nucleotide sequence: TGTGCCAGCAGTTTAGCGCGCCGACAGGGGGGGCTTCAGCCCCAGCATTTT.

This clonotype was found a few times. The junction differs from germline at one of its ends, possibly a read error. This rearrangement joins TRBV19 to TRBJ2-4; D is perhaps TRBD2 (6 bases). CDR3 length equals 17 residues. CDR1 and CDR2 from the germline V gene are LNHDA and SQIVND (reference sequence). DNA for the CDR3: TGTGCCAGTAGTATAGATGGTCGGAAACTAGCCAAAAACATTAAGTACTTC. It is translated as CASSIDGRKLAKNIKYF.

This clonotype was seen many times. V gene TRBV19 combines with J gene TRBJ1-4, with D tentatively TRBD1 (5 bases). Germline V gene lookup returns CDR1 LNHDA and CDR2 SQIVND (reference sequence). Trimming stripped 6 bases from V and 5 bases from J, with 16 bases between. There are 15 residues in the CDR3. The CDR3 nucleotides are TGTGCCAGTAGCCCACTCGACAGCACAAATGAAAAACTGTTTTTT. The encoded protein is CASSPLDSTNEKLFF.

This clonotype was observed at least ten times. The chain joins TRBV5-1 to TRBJ2-2; possibly TRBD2 for D (5 bases). Trimming took 4 bases from V and 3 from J, leaving 16 bases between them. Per the germline V gene, CDR1 is SGHRS and CDR2 is YFSETQ. The CDR3 covers 16 residues. CDR3 sequence: CASSRSGLSYTGELFF. Here the CDR3 DNA reads TGCGCCAGCAGCCGAAGTGGACTCTCGTACACCGGGGAGCTGTTTTTT.

In this sample, this clonotype turned up a few times. Mismatch with germline at one junction end may stem from a read error. Written as DNA, the CDR3 is TGTGCCATCAGCTTAGCAATGTTGCAGGGTGCAGAGACCCAGTACTTC. Translated, it gives CAISLAMLQGAETQYF. The V gene is TRBV7-6, the J gene TRBJ2-5; tentative D call: TRBD1 (5 bases). This CDR3 has 16 residues. The germline V gene encodes CDR1 SGHVS and CDR2 FNYEAQ.

V and J are TRBV20-1 and TRBJ1-3; D is undetermined. Germline CDR1 is DFQATT and CDR2 is SNEGSKA (reference sequence). Trimming took off 0 bases at V and 1 base at J, with 4 bases between the two ends. The CDR3 spans 13 residues. CDR3: CSAREKSGNTIYF. In DNA, the CDR3 is TGCAGTGCTAGAGAGAAGTCTGGAAACACCATATATTTT.

This clonotype was counted at least ten times. The J gene is TRBJ2-2, the V gene TRBV28; a weak D match, TRBD1 (6 bases). The V end lost 4 bases, the J end lost 6 bases, and 12 bases lay between the germline ends. Per the germline V gene, CDR1 is MDHEN and CDR2 is SYDVKM. There are 14 residues in the CDR3. The CDR3 protein is CASSSQQGPGELFF. In DNA form, the CDR3 reads TGTGCCAGCAGTTCACAACAGGGTCCCGGGGAGCTGTTTTTT.

This clonotype was found many times. The CDR3 DNA sequence: TGTGCCAGCAGTGTGGGACGGACCTACGAGCAGTACTTC. The encoded protein is CASSVGRTYEQYF. J is TRBJ2-7 and V is TRBV6-2 or TRBV6-3; D possibly uses TRBD1 or TRBD2 (5 bases each). This CDR3 region has 13 residues. With 5 bases removed from V and 2 bases from J, the gap between germline ends came to 10 bases. The germline CDR1 and CDR2 sequences are MNHEY and SVGEGT.

This clonotype was detected a few times. V usage is TRBV7-3 and J usage is TRBJ2-3, with 7 bases lining up with TRBD2. Germline CDR1 reads SGHTA; CDR2 reads FQGTGA. CDR3 length: 14 residues. With V trimmed by 4 bases and J by 2 bases, 3 bases remained unmatched. CDR3 loop: CASSSSGFTDTQYF. In DNA form, the CDR3 reads TGTGCCAGCAGCTCTAGCGGATTCACAGATACGCAGTATTTT.

The chain is built from TRBV24-1 and TRBJ1-2, with no clear D. The CDR3 extends over 13 amino acids. In germline, CDR1 is KGHDR, CDR2 SFDVKD. V dropped 3 bases and J dropped 8 bases, with 12 bases sitting between them. This CDR3 is CATSDPGRFGYTF. CDR3 nucleotide sequence: TGTGCCACCAGTGATCCTGGAAGATTCGGCTACACCTTC.

In its sample, this clonotype was seen many times. J is TRBJ1-1 and V is TRBV25-1; no firm D call. From germline, CDR1 is MGHDK and CDR2 SYGVNS. Deletions cut 3 bases from V and 1 base from J, with 6 bases between. CDR3 size: 13 residues. CDR3 nucleotides: TGTGCCAGCAGTGACAGGCCGAACACTGAAGCTTTCTTT. Encoded protein: CASSDRPNTEAFF.

This clonotype was seen a few times. The chain joins TRBV4-1 to TRBJ1-2, with no clear D. The CDR3 is made up of 15 amino acids. The V end was cut by 0 bases, the J end by 2 bases, with 10 bases between. Germline CDR1 reads MGHRA; CDR2 reads YSYEKL. The CDR3 spells CASSQDHISNYGYTF. DNA for the CDR3: TGCGCCAGCAGCCAAGATCACATTTCCAACTATGGCTACACCTTC.

The sample holds a few counts of this clonotype. This CDR3 is CASSFGTSGRGSTDTQYF. The CDR3 DNA sequence: TGTGCCAGCAGCTTCGGGACTAGCGGGAGAGGGAGCACAGATACGCAGTATTTT. The V gene is TRBV12-3 or TRBV12-4, the J gene TRBJ2-3; 14 bases are shared with TRBD2. The CDR3 totals 18 residues. V was pared by 6 bases and J by 0 bases, with 8 bases of the junction left unmatched.

Worth noting for this clonotype: This may come from a read error, since a much larger clone is one base off. The chain carries TRBV12-3 or TRBV12-4 and TRBJ2-5; no clear D. Trimming pared 8 bases from V and 5 bases from J, leaving 18 bases between. This CDR3 region has 14 residues. The CDR3 loop reads CASLSPRVGETQYF. CDR3 nucleotide sequence: TGTGCCAGCCTATCTCCCCGGGTCGGGGAGACCCAGTACTTC.

This clonotype was observed many times. The V call is TRBV6-2 or TRBV6-3, the J call TRBJ1-5; possibly TRBD1 for D (5 bases). There are 14 residues in the CDR3. CDR1 MNHEY and CDR2 SVGEGT come from the germline V gene. V lost 6 bases and J 3 bases, leaving 12 bases between the germline ends. The CDR3 DNA is TGTGCCAGCAGAGCAACAGGCCTCAATCAGCCCCAGCATTTT. As protein: CASRATGLNQPQHF.

The chain links TRBV11-2 to TRBJ2-7, with D possibly being TRBD1 (6 bases). The V gene lost 1 base and the J gene lost 4 bases, with 11 bases spanning the gap. The CDR3 runs 14 residues. Germline V lookup: CDR1 SGHAT, CDR2 FQNNGV. The chain's CDR3 is CASSLAPDSYEQYF. The CDR3 coding sequence is TGTGCCAGCAGCTTAGCCCCGGACAGTTACGAGCAGTACTTC. The full variable domain, in which reference TRBV11-2 and TRBJ2-7 provide the parts outside the CDR3, is EAGVAQSPRYKIIEKRQSVAFWCNPISGHATLYWYQQILGQGPKLLIQFQNNGVVDDSQLPKDRFSAERLKGVDSTLKIQPAKLEDSAVYLCASSLAPDSYEQYFGPGTRLTVT.

This chain uses TRBV11-2 with TRBJ1-3, with a tentative D call TRBD1 (5 bases). Germline V gives CDR1 SGHAT, CDR2 FQNNGV. The CDR3 runs to 18 residues. Between the trimmed V and J ends, which lost 5 bases and 4 bases, there was a span of 24 bases. Here the CDR3 DNA reads TGTGCCAGCAGCCAAGGGCCCCTCAGGGTAGCGGAGGGAAACACCATATATTTT. Amino acids: CASSQGPLRVAEGNTIYF. Variable domain in full (rest from reference TRBV11-2 and TRBJ1-3): EAGVAQSPRYKIIEKRQSVAFWCNPISGHATLYWYQQILGQGPKLLIQFQNNGVVDDSQLPKDRFSAERLKGVDSTLKIQPAKLEDSAVYLCASSQGPLRVAEGNTIYFGEGSWLTVV.

This clonotype was recorded many times. The gene calls are TRBV25-1 and TRBJ2-5; D gene uncertain. The V end was cut by 4 bases, the J end by 3 bases, with 15 bases between. CDR3 size: 15 residues. Germline CDR1 reads MGHDK; CDR2 reads SYGVNS. CDR3 region: CASSVGSGREETQYF. The CDR3 bases are TGTGCCAGCAGTGTGGGGTCCGGCCGGGAAGAGACCCAGTACTTC.

This clonotype was detected ten times or more. The chain has TRBV6-2 or TRBV6-3 and TRBJ1-5, with 8 bases matching TRBD1. Looked up from germline, CDR1 is MNHEY and CDR2 is SVGEGT. Trimming at V came to 0 bases and at J to 0 bases, leaving 10 bases not matched to a gene. CDR3 length equals 19 residues. The CDR3 is CASSYSLGTGFYSNQPQHF. The CDR3 region has the DNA TGTGCCAGCAGTTACTCGCTGGGGACAGGATTTTATAGCAATCAGCCCCAGCATTTT.

There are many counts of this clonotype. J is TRBJ1-5 and V is TRBV3-1; D call uncertain. CDR1 and CDR2 (germline): LGHDT, YNNKEL (reference sequence). The CDR3 covers 12 residues. V lost 1 base to trimming and J lost 7 bases, with 5 bases between them. CDR3 sequence: CASSQGEQPQHF. The CDR3 region has the DNA TGTGCCAGCAGCCAAGGGGAGCAGCCCCAGCATTTT.